This T cell receptor (beta chain) is from a study of blood T cell repertoires in COVID-19. In the authors' workflow: Amplification of reference gene primers was used by the study to estimate nucleated cell counts. Data came from immunoSEQ multiplex PCR; TCRdb stores just in-frame clones and leaves some out. V and J calls and clone size are as listed in that table; D and trimming were resolved from the DNA. This sample has more than 150,000 clones, with approximately 83% found just once. This CDR3 is built from 14 residues. Germline assignment: CDR1 SGHRS and CDR2 YFSETQ. V lost 0 bases and J 3 bases, leaving 10 bases between the germline ends.

The origin of this receptor is an older woman with acute or convalescent COVID-19. V usage is TRBV5-1 and J usage is TRBJ2-7; D may be TRBD1 (6 bases). Sequencing was done on a sample of peripheral blood. The CDR3 coding sequence is TGCGCCAGCAGCTTGGCACAGGGATTCTACGAGCAGTACTTC. Protein product: CASSLAQGFYEQYF.